One TCR beta chain is described in this entry. This clone's antigen is unknown. Base quality data are lacking; no much larger clone is found one base away. The receptor library was made with the immunoSEQ multiplex PCR assay. For most patients, genomic DNA was isolated with the Qiagen DNeasy Blood and Tissue Kit and sent frozen to Adaptive Biotechnologies for TCR sequencing. For most patients, genomic DNA was subjected to high-throughput TCR-beta CDR3 sequencing by Adaptive Biotechnologies. The original methods were these. Adaptive's ImmunoSEQ software was the source of the TCR sequencing data for about 20 patients, while a few other patients were processed with MiXCR and VDJtools. To correct CD4 versus CD8 sorting errors, any sequence found in both subsets at a frequency ratio below 5:1 was removed. CDR3 nucleotide sequences shared by donor and recipient were removed because the origin of these sequences could not be assigned. At least 2-fold expansion over unstimulated cells and a minimum CFSE-low frequency of 0.002% (template counts) or 0.001% (read counts) were required for clones to be classified as alloreactive. Clones were considered mappable if detected in sequenced pre-transplant spleen, lymph node, or MLR CFSE-low populations of the donor or recipient. The cumulative frequency of alloreactive clones was calculated as a percentage of all sequences, weighted by copy number. TCRdb mirrors the immuneACCESS table, restricted to in-frame sequences. Some clones are absent from its copies; in checked studies, under half trace to an unresolved V gene, and the reason for the others is unknown. Clone size and V and J calls were adopted from that table, with D and trimming inferred from the DNA. This sample comprises 80,000 to 90,000 clones, about 90% of them detected only once. Around 0.11% of the sample goes to the ten largest clones.

The sample belongs to a study of graft-versus-host responses after intestinal transplantation (dated by TCRdb to the early 2020s). Describing the broader study: The transplants that recipients received were multivisceral, liver-intestinal, or isolated intestinal. Donor T cell macrochimerism was defined as a peak of at least 4% donor T cells among recipient peripheral blood mononuclear cells. Alloreactive clones were identified by sequencing pre-transplant mixed lymphocyte reaction products and comparing these products with unstimulated pre-transplant donor and recipient T cells. A cohort of around 25 intestinal transplant recipients, including one retransplant, was enrolled, and 3 patients lacking pretransplant specimens were excluded. Rather than being sequenced by the commercial service, samples from a few later patients were sequenced in-house on an Illumina MiSeq and processed with MiXCR. All recipients received anti-thymocyte globulin induction followed by maintenance tacrolimus and steroids for about three years. Graft-versus-host and host-versus-graft alloreactive T cell clones were tracked in the graft, circulation and bone marrow after intestinal transplantation using bulk TCR-beta CDR3 sequencing. Study-wide conclusions, independent of this receptor: High GvH to HvG T cell clonal ratios were observed in the allografts of patients with donor T cell macrochimerism. Peak levels of circulating GvH clones were associated with declines in HvG clones early after transplant. GvH clones turned up in recipient bone marrow, with some appearing earlier in ileal mucosa or blood, a pattern consistent with an intestinal mucosal origin. Conclusions were limited by the relatively low number and heterogeneity of intestinal transplant patients.

From the germline V gene (reference sequence), CDR1 is SGHNT and CDR2 is YYREEE. From the cysteine up to the phenylalanine, the CDR3 has a length of 14 residues. The kept DNA is CDR3 alone, 42 bases in frame from the first base. V lost 4 bases and J lost 1 base, and the count of bases not matched to a germline gene is 4. Interpreted using the paper, the time point label stands for: cells obtained before transplantation from donor or recipient. CD3+CD4+ and CD3+CD8+ populations were FACS-sorted from unstimulated pre-transplant donor and recipient cells taken from spleen or lymph nodes. The TCR was taken from a human donor who received an intestinal transplant. The chain is made from TRBV5-4 and TRBJ2-7; 8 nucleotides in the junction match TRBD1. The sequenced sample was unstimulated CD4+ T cells sorted from spleen or lymph node cells, obtained before intestinal transplant. The CDR3: CASSPGGRSYEQYF. The DNA sequence is as follows: TGTGCCAGCAGCCCAGGGGGCCGATCCTACGAGCAGTACTTC.